This T cell receptor (beta chain) was documented in a study of blood T cell repertoires in COVID-19. About the research overall: T cells, B-cell-depleted T cells, or PBMCs supplied cDNA or gDNA.

The repertoire was sequenced with immunoSEQ multiplex PCR; TCRdb's copy has only in-frame clones and lacks some. Here the sample spans about 230,000 clones, 85% being singletons. The CDR3 is 13 amino acids. The ends were cut back, 5 bases at V and 7 bases at J, with 14 bases in the middle. The germline gives CDR1 SGHNT, CDR2 YENEEA. V gene TRBV11-3 combines with J gene TRBJ1-1; tentatively, D is TRBD1 (6 bases). The TCR sequence derives from a man aged 35-49 years with acute or convalescent COVID-19. The sequenced sample consisted of peripheral blood. The CDR3 protein is CASSLTGKGEAFF. The CDR3 DNA follows: TGTGCCAGCAGCCTCACAGGGAAGGGTGAAGCTTTCTTT. Drawing the rest from reference TRBV11-3 and TRBJ1-1, the complete variable domain is EAGVVQSPRYKIIEKKQPVAFWCNPISGHNTLYWYLQNLGQGPELLIRYENEEAVDDSQLPKDRFSAERLKGVDSTLKIQPAELGDSAVYLCASSLTGKGEAFFGQGTRLTVV.